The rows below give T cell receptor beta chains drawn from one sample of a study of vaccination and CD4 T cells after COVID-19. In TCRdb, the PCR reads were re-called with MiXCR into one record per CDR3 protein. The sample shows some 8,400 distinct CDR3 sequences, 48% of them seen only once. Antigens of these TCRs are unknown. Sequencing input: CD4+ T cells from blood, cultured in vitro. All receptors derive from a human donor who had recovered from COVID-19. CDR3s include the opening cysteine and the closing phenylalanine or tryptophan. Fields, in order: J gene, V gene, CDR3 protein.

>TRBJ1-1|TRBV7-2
CASSLGGRGGTLNTEAFF
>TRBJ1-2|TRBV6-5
CASSLRGLGYTF
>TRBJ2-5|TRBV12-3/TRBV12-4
CASSLGQAETQYF
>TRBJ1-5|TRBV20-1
CSARLTGGVNQPQHF
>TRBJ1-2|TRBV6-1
CASSKDGRSSGYTF
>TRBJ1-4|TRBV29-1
CSVAWGYATNEKLFF
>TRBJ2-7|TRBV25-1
CASRPGAEISYEQYF
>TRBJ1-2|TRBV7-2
CASSSSSRDGYTF
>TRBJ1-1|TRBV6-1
CASEGGPGAFF
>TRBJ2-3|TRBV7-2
CASSFRQGHTDTQYF
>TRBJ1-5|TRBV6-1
CASSPQGGGQPQHF
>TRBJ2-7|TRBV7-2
CASSPGRGTSSYEQYF
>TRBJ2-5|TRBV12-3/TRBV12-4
CASSPRLAGGRMETQYF
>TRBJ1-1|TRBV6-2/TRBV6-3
CASSTTDRANTEAFF
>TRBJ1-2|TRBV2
CASSESGARGYTF
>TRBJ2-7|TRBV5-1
CASSLAGAPYEQYF
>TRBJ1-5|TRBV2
CASSDRVGNQPQHF
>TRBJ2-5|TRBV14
CASSHGLAQTQYF
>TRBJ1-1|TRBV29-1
CSVVYRGKTGAFF
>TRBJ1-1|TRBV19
CASSIRGGPRTEAFF
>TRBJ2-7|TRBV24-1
CATSDSRAPKDDQYF
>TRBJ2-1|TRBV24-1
CATRHRYNEQFF
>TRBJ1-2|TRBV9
CASKKDSPGYGYTF
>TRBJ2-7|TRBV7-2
CASSLLARVNYEQYF
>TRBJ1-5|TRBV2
CASSSDRLNQPQHF
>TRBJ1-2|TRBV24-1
CATSEAGASLYGYTF
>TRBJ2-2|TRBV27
CASSFGGTNTGELFF
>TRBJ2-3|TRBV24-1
CATSDWAVTAGTDTQYF
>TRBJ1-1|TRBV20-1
CSARDPGAGGTEAFF
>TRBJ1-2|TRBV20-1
CSFRTGANYGYTF
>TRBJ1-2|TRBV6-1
CASSAELGRVNHGYTF
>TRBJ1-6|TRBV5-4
CASSFPSGSGNSPLHF
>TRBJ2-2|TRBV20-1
CSATGLGGDTGELFF
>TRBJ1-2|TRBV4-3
CASSQVGRLNYGYTF
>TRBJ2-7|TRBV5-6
CASIATSGDSYEQYF
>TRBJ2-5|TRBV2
CASSLWGHTQETQYF
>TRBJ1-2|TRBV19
CASSRWTLRTNYGYTF
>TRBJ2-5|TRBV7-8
CASSRGGETQYF
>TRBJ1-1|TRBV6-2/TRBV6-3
CASSFRGRNEAFF
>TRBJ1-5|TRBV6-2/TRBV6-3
CASSNMRGGQPQHF
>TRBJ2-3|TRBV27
CASSSLITDTQYF